One sample yielded the 20 T cell receptor beta chains listed below, sequenced in a study of T cell responses to AZD1222 COVID-19 vaccine (TCRdb year 2021). This specimen's time point label, interpreted: about 28 days (+/-7) after the second vaccine dose. The library was produced with the immunoSEQ multiplex PCR assay. Imported from immuneACCESS, the table was reduced by TCRdb to in-frame sequences with V and J called. These copies leave out some clones; in studies compared against another copy, an unresolved V gene accounts for under half, and the cause of the remainder is not known. The sample table lists 150,000 to 200,000 clones, approximately 90% of them with a count of one. The ten largest make up roughly 1.2% of the sample. The sequences come from peripheral blood, collected 28 days after the second AZD1222 dose. Every receptor here comes from an adult who received the AZD1222 COVID-19 vaccine.

This rearrangement joins TRBV29-1 to TRBJ2-7; no reliable D call. From germline, CDR1 is SQVTM and CDR2 ANQGSEA. This CDR3 comprises 13 residues. The ends were cut back, 5 bases at V and 3 bases at J, with 14 bases in the middle. CDR3 DNA: TGCAGCGTTTGTCTTATCACAGACTACGAGCAGTACTTC. It translates to CSVCLITDYEQYF.

This clone was found a few times. V and J are TRBV7-8 and TRBJ1-5; unclear D gene. The CDR3 consists of 14 residues. Trimming pared 1 base from V and 2 bases from J, leaving 6 bases between. Per germline, CDR1 SGHVS and CDR2 FQNEAQ. The CDR3 loop reads CASSLDNRNQPQHF. In DNA, the CDR3 is TGTGCCAGCAGCTTAGACAATCGCAATCAGCCCCAGCATTTT.

The gene calls are TRBV9 and TRBJ1-6; D gene ambiguous. CDR3 length equals 13 residues. The germline gives CDR1 SGDLS, CDR2 YYNGEE. V lost 5 bases to trimming and J lost 9 bases, with 12 bases between them. The CDR3 coding sequence is TGTGCCAGCAGAGACGAGGAGGTTTCACCCCTCCACTTT. Residues: CASRDEEVSPLHF.

The chain recombines TRBV24-1 with TRBJ1-1; 7 bases align to TRBD1. V shed 9 bases, J shed 0 bases, and the junction held 0 bases outside the gene matches. Germline CDR1 and CDR2: KGHDR and SFDVKD. This CDR3 comprises 12 residues. This CDR3 is CATGTVNTEAFF. CDR3 nucleotide sequence: TGTGCCACCGGGACAGTGAACACTGAAGCTTTCTTT.

For the CDR3, the DNA is TGTGCCAGCAGCTTACCCGAACCAGGGGGTGGCTACACCTTC. Translating gives CASSLPEPGGGYTF. The chain carries TRBV7-9 and TRBJ1-2; 7 nucleotides match TRBD1. Germline-derived CDR1 and CDR2 are SEHNR and FQNEAQ (reference sequence). V was pared by 2 bases and J by 7 bases, with 7 bases of the junction left unmatched. This CDR3 has 14 amino acids.

The V gene is TRBV6-5, the J gene TRBJ2-7; no clear D gene. The V end lost 6 bases, the J end lost 2 bases, and 14 bases lay between the germline ends. Germline V gene lookup returns CDR1 MNHEY and CDR2 SVGAGI. The CDR3 covers 14 residues. CDR3 sequence (DNA): TGTGCCAGCAGCCGCCCGGGCGCCCCCTACGAGCAGTACTTC. This gives the protein CASSRPGAPYEQYF.

This sequence joins TRBV6-5 and TRBJ2-1, with D possibly being TRBD1 or TRBD2 (5 bases each). Trimming pared 3 bases from V and 2 bases from J, leaving 11 bases between. CDR1 is MNHEY, CDR2 SVGAGI, per germline. The CDR3 has 15 amino acids. The CDR3 spells CASSYGTPAYNEQFF. In DNA form, the CDR3 reads TGTGCCAGCAGTTATGGGACCCCCGCCTACAATGAGCAGTTCTTC.

The V call is TRBV6-5, the J call TRBJ1-3, with D unresolved. The V gene lost 8 bases and the J gene lost 4 bases, with 15 bases spanning the gap. The V gene's germline CDR1 is MNHEY and CDR2 SVGAGI. The CDR3 has 14 amino acids. This CDR3 is CASLLRAGGNTIYF. The DNA for the CDR3 is TGTGCCAGCCTCTTAAGGGCTGGAGGAAACACCATATATTTT.

This chain connects TRBV5-8 to TRBJ1-6; 7 positions match TRBD1. The CDR3 consists of 17 residues. Germline values: CDR1 SGHTS, CDR2 YDEGEE. The trim removed 4 bases at V and 4 bases at J, leaving 11 bases unmatched. This chain's CDR3 is CASSVNWPGQYNSPLHF. CDR3 sequence (DNA): TGTGCCAGCAGCGTGAATTGGCCGGGACAGTATAATTCACCCCTCCACTTT.

The rearrangement links TRBV27 to TRBJ2-7, with no clear D. Trimming removed 4 bases from V and 0 bases from J, with 7 bases in between. CDR3 length: 13 residues. CDR1 MNHEY and CDR2 SMNVEV come from the germline V gene (reference sequence). CDR3 nucleotides: TGTGCCAGCAGTTCGCCGCACTCCTACGAGCAGTACTTC. Translated, it gives CASSSPHSYEQYF.

The V call is TRBV29-1, the J call TRBJ2-1; possibly TRBD2 for D (5 bases). CDR1 is SQVTM, CDR2 ANQGSEA, per germline. V was pared by 4 bases and J by 4 bases, with 17 bases between. This CDR3 spans 15 amino acids. The CDR3 protein is CSVASGLPRYNEQFF. The CDR3 DNA reads as TGCAGCGTTGCTTCTGGACTCCCAAGATACAATGAGCAGTTCTTC.

The J gene is TRBJ1-1, the V gene TRBV20-1; 9 positions match TRBD1. Germline trimming cut 6 bases from V and 5 bases from J; bases unmatched to any gene: 1. CDR1 is DFQATT and CDR2 is SNEGSKA in the germline V gene (reference sequence). The CDR3 totals 11 residues. CDR3 DNA sequence: TGCAGTGCAGACAGGGGGACTGAAGCTTTCTTT. It is translated as CSADRGTEAFF.

The gene calls are TRBV27 and TRBJ1-1, with D hard to call. Trimming removed 6 bases at V and 1 base at J, with 9 bases between. This CDR3 has 13 amino acids. Germline-derived CDR1 and CDR2 are MNHEY and SMNVEV (reference sequence). The CDR3 coding sequence is TGTGCCAGCAGATTGTACAGGAACACTGAAGCTTTCTTT. Protein sequence: CASRLYRNTEAFF.

This sequence joins TRBV19 and TRBJ2-7, with 8 bases matching TRBD1. Per the germline V gene, CDR1 is LNHDA and CDR2 is SQIVND (reference sequence). The CDR3 is 14 amino acids. V dropped 7 bases and J dropped 4; count of bases not matched to a gene: 9. The CDR3 region is CASTGRGQGYEQYF. As DNA, the CDR3 is TGTGCCAGTACCGGCAGGGGGCAGGGGTACGAGCAGTACTTC.

This chain joins TRBV19 and TRBJ2-1; the D is unclear. This CDR3 has 13 amino acids. The V gene lost 2 bases and the J gene lost 0 bases, with 2 bases spanning the gap. Germline CDR1 LNHDA, CDR2 SQIVND (reference sequence). The CDR3 DNA follows: TGTGCCAGTAGTATAAGCTCCTACAATGAGCAGTTCTTC. This encodes CASSISSYNEQFF.

The genes are TRBV14 and TRBJ2-7; 7 bases are shared with TRBD1. The V and J ends lost 1 base and 0 bases, in that order; junction bases with no gene match: 6. The CDR3 contains 16 residues. CDR1 and CDR2 from the germline V gene are SGHDN and FVKESK. CDR3 bases: TGTGCCAGCAGCCAAGTTGACAGGGCGGGCTCCTACGAGCAGTACTTC. Its protein is CASSQVDRAGSYEQYF.

The chain employs TRBV4-1 and TRBJ1-1; D is ambiguous. This CDR3 comprises 14 residues. V was shortened by 2 bases and J by 3 bases, with 10 bases between the two germline ends. CDR1 and CDR2 from the germline V gene are MGHRA and YSYEKL. The CDR3 protein is CASSQTPLDTEAFF. The DNA for the CDR3 is TGCGCCAGCAGCCAAACCCCTTTGGACACTGAAGCTTTCTTT.

This clone is a singleton in its sample. The genes are TRBV6-5 and TRBJ1-2, with D possibly TRBD1 on 5 matching bases. V gave up 6 bases and J gave up 4 bases, with 12 bases separating them. CDR3 length: 13 residues. Germline V gene sequence: CDR1 MNHEY, CDR2 SVGAGI. The CDR3: CASSPGGVYGYTF. The CDR3 DNA is TGTGCCAGCAGCCCCGGGGGGGTCTATGGCTACACCTTC.

This rearrangement joins TRBV5-4 to TRBJ2-7, with 15 bases fitting TRBD2. Looked up from germline, CDR1 is SGHNT and CDR2 is YYREEE (reference sequence). V lost 3 bases and J lost 3; bases outside the gene matches: 10. This CDR3 has 18 amino acids. The CDR3 is CASSSGLAGGLPGYEQYF. The CDR3 nucleotides read TGTGCCAGCAGCTCAGGACTAGCGGGGGGGCTTCCGGGCTACGAGCAGTACTTC.

Only one count was recorded for this clone. This chain joins TRBV18 and TRBJ2-4; the D gene is possibly TRBD1 (6 bases). The ends were cut back, 6 bases at V and 0 bases at J, with 15 bases in the middle. There are 16 residues in the CDR3. The germline V gene has CDR1 KGHSH and CDR2 LQKENI. CDR3 nucleotides: TGTGCCAGCTCCCCCGGACAGATGCTAGCCAAAAACATTCAGTACTTC. This codes for CASSPGQMLAKNIQYF.